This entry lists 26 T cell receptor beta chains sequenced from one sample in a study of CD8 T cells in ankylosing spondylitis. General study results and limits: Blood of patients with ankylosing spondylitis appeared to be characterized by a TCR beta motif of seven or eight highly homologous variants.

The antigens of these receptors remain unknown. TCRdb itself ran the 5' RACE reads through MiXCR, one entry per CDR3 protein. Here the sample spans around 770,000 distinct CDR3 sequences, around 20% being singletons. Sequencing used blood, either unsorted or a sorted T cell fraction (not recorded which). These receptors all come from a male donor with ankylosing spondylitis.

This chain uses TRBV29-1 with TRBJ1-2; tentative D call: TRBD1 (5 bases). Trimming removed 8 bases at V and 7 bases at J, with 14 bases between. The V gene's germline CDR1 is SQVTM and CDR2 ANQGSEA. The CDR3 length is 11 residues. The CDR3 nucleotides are TGCAGCTTGAGGCTCGGGGGTGGCTACACCTTC. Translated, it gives CSLRLGGGYTF.

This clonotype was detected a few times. The CDR3 sequence: CASSHDSASLNTEAFF. The CDR3 coding sequence is TGTGCCAGCAGCCACGATTCAGCCAGCTTGAACACTGAAGCTTTCTTT. The V call is TRBV4-2, the J call TRBJ1-1, with D hard to call. The V gene lost 3 bases and the J gene lost 0 bases, with 14 bases spanning the gap. The CDR3 runs to 16 residues. In germline, CDR1 is LGHNA, CDR2 YNFKEQ.

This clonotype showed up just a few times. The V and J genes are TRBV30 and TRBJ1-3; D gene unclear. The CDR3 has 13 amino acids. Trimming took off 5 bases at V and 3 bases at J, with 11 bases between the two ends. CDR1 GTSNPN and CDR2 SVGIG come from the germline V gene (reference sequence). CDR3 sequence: CAWAHSNGNTIYF. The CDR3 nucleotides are TGTGCCTGGGCCCATTCCAATGGAAACACCATATATTTT.

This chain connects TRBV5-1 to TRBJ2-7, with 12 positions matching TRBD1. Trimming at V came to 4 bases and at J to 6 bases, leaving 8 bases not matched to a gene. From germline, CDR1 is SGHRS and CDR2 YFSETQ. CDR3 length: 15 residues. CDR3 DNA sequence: TGCGCCAGCAGCAACATGGGACAGGGGGCGAGCGAGCAGTACTTC. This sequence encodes CASSNMGQGASEQYF.

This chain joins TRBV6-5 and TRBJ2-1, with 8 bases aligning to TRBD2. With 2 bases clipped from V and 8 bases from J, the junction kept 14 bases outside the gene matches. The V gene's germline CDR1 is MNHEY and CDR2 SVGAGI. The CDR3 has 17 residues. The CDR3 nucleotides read TGTGCCAGCAGTTACAATAACCTCGGGGGGGCCGTGGATGAGCAGTTCTTC. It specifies CASSYNNLGGAVDEQFF.

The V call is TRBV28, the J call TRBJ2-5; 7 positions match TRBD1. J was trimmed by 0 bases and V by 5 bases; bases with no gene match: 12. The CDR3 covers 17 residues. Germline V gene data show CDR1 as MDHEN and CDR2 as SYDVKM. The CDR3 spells CASSPWDSELYQETQYF. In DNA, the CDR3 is TGTGCCAGCAGTCCCTGGGACAGCGAGTTGTACCAAGAGACCCAGTACTTC.

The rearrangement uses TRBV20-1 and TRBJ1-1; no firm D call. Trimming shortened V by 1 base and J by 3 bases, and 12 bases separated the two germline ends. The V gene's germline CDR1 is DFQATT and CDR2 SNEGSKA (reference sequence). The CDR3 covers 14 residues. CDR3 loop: CSARVSGMDTEAFF. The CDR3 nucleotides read TGCAGTGCTAGAGTCTCGGGGATGGACACTGAAGCTTTCTTT.

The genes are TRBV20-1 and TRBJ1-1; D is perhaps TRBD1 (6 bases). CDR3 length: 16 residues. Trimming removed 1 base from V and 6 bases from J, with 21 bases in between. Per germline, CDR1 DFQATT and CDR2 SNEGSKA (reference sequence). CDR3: CSARATTGRGFAEAFF. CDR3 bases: TGCAGTGCTAGAGCTACCACAGGAAGGGGGTTCGCTGAAGCTTTCTTT.

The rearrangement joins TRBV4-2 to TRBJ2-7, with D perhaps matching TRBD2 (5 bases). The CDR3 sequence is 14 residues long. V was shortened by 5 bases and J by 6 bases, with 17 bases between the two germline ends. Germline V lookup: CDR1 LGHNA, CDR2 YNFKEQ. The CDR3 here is CASSDQMSSAEQYF. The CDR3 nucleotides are TGTGCCAGCAGCGACCAGATGAGTAGCGCCGAGCAGTACTTC.

CDR3 DNA: TGTGCCAGCAGGGGGCCAGGTGGGACCCAGTACTTC. Residues: CASRGPGGTQYF. V is TRBV28 and J is TRBJ2-5; TRBD1 is a possible D gene (5 bases). V was shortened by 6 bases and J by 7 bases, with 12 bases between the two germline ends. The CDR3 spans 12 residues. From germline, CDR1 is MDHEN and CDR2 SYDVKM.

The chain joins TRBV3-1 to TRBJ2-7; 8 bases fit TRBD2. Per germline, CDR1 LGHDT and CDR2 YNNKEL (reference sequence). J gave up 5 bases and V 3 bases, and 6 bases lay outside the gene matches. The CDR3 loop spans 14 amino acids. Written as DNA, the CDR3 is TGTGCCAGCAGCCAGGCGGGGGGAAGCAACGAGCAGTACTTC. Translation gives CASSQAGGSNEQYF.

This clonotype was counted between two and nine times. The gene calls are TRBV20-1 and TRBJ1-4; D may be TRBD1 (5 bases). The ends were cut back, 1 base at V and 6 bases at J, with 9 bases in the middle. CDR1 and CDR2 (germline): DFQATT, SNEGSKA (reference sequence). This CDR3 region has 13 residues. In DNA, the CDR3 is TGCAGTGCTAGAGGCAGGGAAGATGAAAAACTGTTTTTT. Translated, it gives CSARGREDEKLFF.

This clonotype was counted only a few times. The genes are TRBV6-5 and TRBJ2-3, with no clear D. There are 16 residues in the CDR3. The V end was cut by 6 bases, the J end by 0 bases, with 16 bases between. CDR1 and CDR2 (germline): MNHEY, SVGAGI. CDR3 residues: CASSHSRVSSTDTQYF. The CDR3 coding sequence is TGTGCCAGCAGCCACTCCCGGGTTTCGAGCACAGATACGCAGTATTTT.

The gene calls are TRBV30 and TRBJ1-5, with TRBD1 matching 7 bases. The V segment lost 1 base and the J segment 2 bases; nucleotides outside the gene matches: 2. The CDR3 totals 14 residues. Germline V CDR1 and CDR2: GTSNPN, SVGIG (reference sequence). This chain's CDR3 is CAWSGQGGNQPQHF. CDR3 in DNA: TGTGCCTGGAGTGGACAGGGCGGCAATCAGCCCCAGCATTTT.

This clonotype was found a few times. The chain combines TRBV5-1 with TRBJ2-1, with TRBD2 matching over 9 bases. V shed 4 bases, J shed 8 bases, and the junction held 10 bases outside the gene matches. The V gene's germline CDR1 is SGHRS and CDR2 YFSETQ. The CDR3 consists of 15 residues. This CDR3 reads CASSLGGLANDEQFF. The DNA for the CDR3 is TGCGCCAGCAGCCTAGGCGGACTAGCGAATGATGAGCAGTTCTTC. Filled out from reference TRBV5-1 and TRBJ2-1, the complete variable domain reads KAGVTQTPRYLIKTRGQQVTLSCSPISGHRSVSWYQQTPGQGLQFLFEYFSETQRNKGNFPGRFSGRQFSNSRSEMNVSTLELGDSALYLCASSLGGLANDEQFFGPGTRLTVL.

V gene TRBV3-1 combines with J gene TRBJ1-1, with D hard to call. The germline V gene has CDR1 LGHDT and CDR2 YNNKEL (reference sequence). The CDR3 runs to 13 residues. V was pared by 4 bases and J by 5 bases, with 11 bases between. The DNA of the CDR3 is TGTGCCAGCAGCCCCCGGACTGTGACTGAAGCTTTCTTT. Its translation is CASSPRTVTEAFF.

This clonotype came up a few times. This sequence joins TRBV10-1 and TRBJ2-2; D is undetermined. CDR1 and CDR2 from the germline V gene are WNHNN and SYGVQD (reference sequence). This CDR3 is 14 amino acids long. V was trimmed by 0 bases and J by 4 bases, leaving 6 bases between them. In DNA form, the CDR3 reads TGCGCCAGCAGTGAGTCTAGCCTCACCGGGGAGCTGTTTTTT. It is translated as CASSESSLTGELFF.

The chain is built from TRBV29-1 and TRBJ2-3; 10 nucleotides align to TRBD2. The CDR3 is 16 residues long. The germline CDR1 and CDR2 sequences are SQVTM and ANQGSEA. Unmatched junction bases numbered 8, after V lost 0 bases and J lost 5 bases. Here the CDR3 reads CSVEEPSGRALDTQYF. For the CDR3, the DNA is TGCAGCGTTGAAGAGCCAAGCGGGAGGGCCCTAGATACGCAGTATTTT.

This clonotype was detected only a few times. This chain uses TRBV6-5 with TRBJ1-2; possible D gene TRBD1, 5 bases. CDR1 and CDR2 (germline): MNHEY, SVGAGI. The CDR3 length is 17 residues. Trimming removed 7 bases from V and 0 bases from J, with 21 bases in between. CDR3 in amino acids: CASIMKSDSATNYGYTF. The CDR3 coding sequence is TGTGCCAGCATTATGAAAAGCGACAGTGCTACTAACTATGGCTACACCTTC.

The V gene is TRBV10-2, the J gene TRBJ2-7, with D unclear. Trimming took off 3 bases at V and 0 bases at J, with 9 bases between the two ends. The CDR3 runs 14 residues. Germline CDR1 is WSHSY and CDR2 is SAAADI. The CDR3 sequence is CASSDRSLSYEQYF. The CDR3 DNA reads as TGCGCCAGCAGTGATCGGAGTCTCTCCTACGAGCAGTACTTC.

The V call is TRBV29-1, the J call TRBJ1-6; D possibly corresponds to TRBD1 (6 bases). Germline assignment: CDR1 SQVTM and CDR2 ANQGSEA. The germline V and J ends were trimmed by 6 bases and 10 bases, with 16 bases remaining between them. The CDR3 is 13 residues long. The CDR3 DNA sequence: TGCAGCGTGAAAGGACAGCCTGAGTCACCCCTCCACTTT. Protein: CSVKGQPESPLHF. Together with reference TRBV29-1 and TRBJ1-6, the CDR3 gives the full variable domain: SAVISQKPSRDICQRGTSLTIQCQVDSQVTMMFWYRQQPGQSLTLIATANQGSEATYESGFVIDKFPISRPNLTFSTLTVSNMSPEDSSIYLCSVKGQPESPLHFGNGTRLTVT.

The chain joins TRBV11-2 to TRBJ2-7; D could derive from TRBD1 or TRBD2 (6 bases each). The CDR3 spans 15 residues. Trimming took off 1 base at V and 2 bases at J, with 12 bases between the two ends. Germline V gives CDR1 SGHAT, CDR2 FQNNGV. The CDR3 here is CASSLALGGTYEQYF. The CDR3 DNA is TGTGCCAGCAGCTTAGCGTTAGGGGGGACCTACGAGCAGTACTTC. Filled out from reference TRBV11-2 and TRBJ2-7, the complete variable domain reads EAGVAQSPRYKIIEKRQSVAFWCNPISGHATLYWYQQILGQGPKLLIQFQNNGVVDDSQLPKDRFSAERLKGVDSTLKIQPAKLEDSAVYLCASSLALGGTYEQYFGPGTRLTVT.

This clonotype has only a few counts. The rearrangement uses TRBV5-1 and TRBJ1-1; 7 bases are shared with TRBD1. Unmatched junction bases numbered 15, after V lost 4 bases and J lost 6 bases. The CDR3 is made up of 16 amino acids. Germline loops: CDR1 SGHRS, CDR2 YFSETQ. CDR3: CASSAAQGVFSAEAFF. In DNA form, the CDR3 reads TGCGCCAGCAGCGCTGCGCAGGGGGTATTTAGTGCTGAAGCTTTCTTT.

The CDR3 coding sequence is TGTGCCAGCAGCCAGAGGGGGGCACCTAATGAAAAACTGTTTTTT. Its translation is CASSQRGAPNEKLFF. V usage is TRBV4-2 and J usage is TRBJ1-4; possibly TRBD1 for D (6 bases). The V end lost 3 bases, the J end lost 3 bases, and 11 bases lay between the germline ends. Germline assignment: CDR1 LGHNA and CDR2 YNFKEQ. The length of the CDR3 is 15 residues.

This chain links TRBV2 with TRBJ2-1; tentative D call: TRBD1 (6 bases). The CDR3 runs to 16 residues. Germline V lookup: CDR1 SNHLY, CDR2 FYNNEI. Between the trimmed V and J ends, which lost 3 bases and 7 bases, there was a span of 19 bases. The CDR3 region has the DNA TGTGCCAGCAGTGACCTCGGCGCTACAGGGCGGAATGAGCAGTTCTTC. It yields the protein CASSDLGATGRNEQFF. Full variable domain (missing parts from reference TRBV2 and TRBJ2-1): EPEVTQTPSHQVTQMGQEVILRCVPISNHLYFYWYRQILGQKVEFLVSFYNNEISEKSEIFDDQFSVERPDGSNFTLKIRSTKLEDSAMYFCASSDLGATGRNEQFFGPGTRLTVL.

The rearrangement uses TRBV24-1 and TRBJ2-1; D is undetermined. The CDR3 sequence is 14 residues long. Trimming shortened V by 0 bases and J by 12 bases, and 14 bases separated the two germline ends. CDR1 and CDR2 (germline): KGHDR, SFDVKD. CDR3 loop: CATSDLKGWVGQFF. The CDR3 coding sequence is TGTGCCACCAGTGATTTGAAAGGGTGGGTCGGGCAGTTCTTC.